The clone carrying this T cell receptor beta chain was counted only a few times. Germline lookup yields CDR1 SGHTS and CDR2 YDEGEE. Germline trimming cut 5 bases from V and 6 bases from J; bases unmatched to any gene: 11. The CDR3 is 15 amino acids. This sample is part of a study of blood T cell repertoires in COVID-19. Overall study: Donors in the United States, Italy and Spain gave samples during acute or convalescent COVID-19. Sources were T cells, B-cell-depleted T cells, or PBMCs; the material itself was cDNA or gDNA.

Authors' analysis steps: Estimation of nucleated cell counts relied on the amplification of reference gene primers. Assay: immunoSEQ multiplex PCR; the TCRdb copy retains only in-frame clones and omits some. Clone size and V and J calls were adopted from that table, with D and trimming inferred from the DNA. The sample shows approximately 170,000 clones, about nine tenths of them seen only once. The sequenced sample was peripheral blood. The clonotype was recovered from a woman in her 70s with acute or convalescent COVID-19. This chain uses TRBV5-8 with TRBJ1-1; 9 bases match TRBD1. This CDR3 reads CASSFLGQGVAEAFF. The CDR3 DNA sequence: TGTGCCAGCAGTTTTTTGGGACAGGGAGTCGCTGAAGCTTTCTTT.